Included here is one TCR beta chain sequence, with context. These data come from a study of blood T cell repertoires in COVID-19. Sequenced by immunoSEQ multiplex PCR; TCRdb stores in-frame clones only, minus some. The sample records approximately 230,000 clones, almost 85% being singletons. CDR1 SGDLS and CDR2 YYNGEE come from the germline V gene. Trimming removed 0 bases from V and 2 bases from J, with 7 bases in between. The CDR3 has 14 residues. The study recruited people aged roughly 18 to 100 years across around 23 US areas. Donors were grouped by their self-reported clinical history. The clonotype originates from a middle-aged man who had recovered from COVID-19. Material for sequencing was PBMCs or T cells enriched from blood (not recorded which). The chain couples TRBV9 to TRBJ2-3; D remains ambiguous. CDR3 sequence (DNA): TGTGCCAGCAGCGTAGAAGCCTTCACAGATACGCAGTATTTT. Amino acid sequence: CASSVEAFTDTQYF.